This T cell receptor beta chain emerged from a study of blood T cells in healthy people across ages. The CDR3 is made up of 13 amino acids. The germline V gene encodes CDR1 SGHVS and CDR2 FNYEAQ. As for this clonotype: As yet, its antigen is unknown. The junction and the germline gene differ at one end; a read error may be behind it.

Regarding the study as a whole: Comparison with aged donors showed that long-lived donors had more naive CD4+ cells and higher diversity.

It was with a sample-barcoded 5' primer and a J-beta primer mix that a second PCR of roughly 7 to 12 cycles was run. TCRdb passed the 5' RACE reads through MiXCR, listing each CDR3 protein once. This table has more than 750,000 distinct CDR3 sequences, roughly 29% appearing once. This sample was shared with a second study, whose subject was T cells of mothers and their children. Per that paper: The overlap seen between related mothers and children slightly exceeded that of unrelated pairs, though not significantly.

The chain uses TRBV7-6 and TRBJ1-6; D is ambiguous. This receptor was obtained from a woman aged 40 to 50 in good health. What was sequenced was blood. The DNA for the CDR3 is TGCGCCAGCAGCTTAGCGAGTGGATCACCCCTCCACTTT. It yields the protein CASSLASGSPLHF.